This T cell receptor (beta chain) was retrieved from a study of T cell repertoires in ileal Crohn's disease. The wider study: Postoperative therapy was given to about half: fewer than 14 thiopurines, 15 to 20 anti-TNF agents.

CDR3 size: 15 residues. V lost 1 base to trimming and J lost 0 bases, with 8 bases between them. Looked up from germline, CDR1 is SGHVS and CDR2 is FQNEAQ. Findings and caveats of the study: Within the first postoperative year, endoscopy came at median roughly seven months. Clonal expansions were more frequent in active smokers than non-smokers at surgery.

Specified time point: neoterminal ileum biopsy at postoperative endoscopy, about 6 months after surgery. In the case of this clone: The antigen remains undetermined.

Using immunoSEQ multiplex PCR, the repertoire was profiled, and TCRdb retains in-frame clones only, with some absent. The table includes around 15,000 clones, approximately 80% detected once. The receptor comes from an adult with Crohn's disease. The chain employs TRBV7-8 and TRBJ2-3, with D possibly matching TRBD1 (6 bases). Sequenced input: ileal tissue. Written as DNA, the CDR3 is TGTGCCAGCAGCTTAGACACAGGGAGCACAGATACGCAGTATTTT. This gives the protein CASSLDTGSTDTQYF.